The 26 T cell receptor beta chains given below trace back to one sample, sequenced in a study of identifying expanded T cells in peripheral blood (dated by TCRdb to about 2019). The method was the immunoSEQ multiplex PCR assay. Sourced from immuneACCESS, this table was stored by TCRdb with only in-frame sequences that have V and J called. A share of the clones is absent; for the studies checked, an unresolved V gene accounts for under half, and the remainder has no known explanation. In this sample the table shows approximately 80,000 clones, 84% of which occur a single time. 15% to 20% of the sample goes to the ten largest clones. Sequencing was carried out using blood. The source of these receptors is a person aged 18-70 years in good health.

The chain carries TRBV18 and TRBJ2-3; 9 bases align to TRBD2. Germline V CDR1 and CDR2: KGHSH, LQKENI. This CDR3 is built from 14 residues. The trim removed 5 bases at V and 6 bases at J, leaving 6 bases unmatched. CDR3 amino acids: CASSVAGAGDTQYF. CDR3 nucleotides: TGTGCCAGCTCAGTAGCGGGAGCAGGGGATACGCAGTATTTT.

The CDR3 spells CASSLEGPTTTGPQETQYF. The CDR3 region has the DNA TGTGCCAGCAGCTTAGAGGGCCCCACTACGACAGGGCCACAAGAGACCCAGTACTTC. The chain couples TRBV13 to TRBJ2-5; 7 nucleotides line up with TRBD1. Germline CDR1 PRHDT, CDR2 FYEKMQ (reference sequence). The trim removed 1 base at V and 2 bases at J, leaving 16 bases unmatched. The CDR3 covers 19 residues.

The DNA for the CDR3 is TGCGCCAGCAGCTTGTGGGCAGGGCAGGAAGAGGGCTACACCTTC. Translating it yields CASSLWAGQEEGYTF. The rearrangement uses TRBV5-1 and TRBJ1-2, with a possible D match to TRBD1 (5 bases). The length of the CDR3 is 15 residues. V was pared by 1 base and J by 8 bases, with 18 bases between. Germline V lookup: CDR1 SGHRS, CDR2 YFSETQ.

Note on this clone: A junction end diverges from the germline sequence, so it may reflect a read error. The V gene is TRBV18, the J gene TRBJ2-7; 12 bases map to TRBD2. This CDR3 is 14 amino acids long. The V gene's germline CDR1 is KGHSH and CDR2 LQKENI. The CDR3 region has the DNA TGTGCCAGCTCACCACTGTTGACTAGCGGGAGCTGGCACTTC. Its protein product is CASSPLLTSGSWHF. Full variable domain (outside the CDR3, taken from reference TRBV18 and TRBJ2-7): NAGVMQNPRHLVRRRGQEARLRCSPMKGHSHVYWYRQLPEEGLKFMVYLQKENIIDESGMPKERFSAEFPKEGPSILRIQQVVRGDSAAYFCASSPLLTSGSWHFGPGTRLTVT.

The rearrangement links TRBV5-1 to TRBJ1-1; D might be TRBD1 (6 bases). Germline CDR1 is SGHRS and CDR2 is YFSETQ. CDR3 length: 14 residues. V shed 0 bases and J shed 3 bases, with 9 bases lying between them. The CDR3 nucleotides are TGCGCCAGCAGCTTGGCAAGGACAGACACTGAAGCTTTCTTT. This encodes CASSLARTDTEAFF.

The CDR3 region is CASSLAGSPGSTGELFF. CDR3 sequence (DNA): TGTGCCAGCAGCTTAGCTGGCTCTCCGGGGTCCACCGGGGAGCTGTTTTTT. The rearrangement links TRBV11-2 to TRBJ2-2; D is perhaps TRBD2 (5 bases). V was pared by 1 base and J by 4 bases, with 16 bases between. The germline gives CDR1 SGHAT, CDR2 FQNNGV. The length of the CDR3 is 17 residues. Together with reference TRBV11-2 and TRBJ2-2, the CDR3 gives the full variable domain: EAGVAQSPRYKIIEKRQSVAFWCNPISGHATLYWYQQILGQGPKLLIQFQNNGVVDDSQLPKDRFSAERLKGVDSTLKIQPAKLEDSAVYLCASSLAGSPGSTGELFFGEGSRLTVL.

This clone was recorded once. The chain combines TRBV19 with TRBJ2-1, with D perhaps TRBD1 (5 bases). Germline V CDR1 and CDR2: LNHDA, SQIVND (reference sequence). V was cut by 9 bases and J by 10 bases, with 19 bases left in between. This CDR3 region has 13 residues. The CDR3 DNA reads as TGTGCCAGGGCCCAGGGTGCGATAGGGGAGCAGTTCTTC. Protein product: CARAQGAIGEQFF.

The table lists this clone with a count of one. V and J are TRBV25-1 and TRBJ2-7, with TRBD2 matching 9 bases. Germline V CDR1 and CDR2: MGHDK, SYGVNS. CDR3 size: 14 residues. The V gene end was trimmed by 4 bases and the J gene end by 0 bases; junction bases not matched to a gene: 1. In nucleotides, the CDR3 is TGTGCCAGCAGTGGTAGCGGGAGCTCCTACGAGCAGTACTTC. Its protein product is CASSGSGSSYEQYF.

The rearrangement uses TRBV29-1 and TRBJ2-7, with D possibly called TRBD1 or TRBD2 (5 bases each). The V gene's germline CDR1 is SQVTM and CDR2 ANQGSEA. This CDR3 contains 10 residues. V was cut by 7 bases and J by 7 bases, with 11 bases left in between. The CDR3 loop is CSAVGEEQYF. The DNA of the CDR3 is TGCAGCGCCGTGGGGGAAGAGCAGTACTTC.

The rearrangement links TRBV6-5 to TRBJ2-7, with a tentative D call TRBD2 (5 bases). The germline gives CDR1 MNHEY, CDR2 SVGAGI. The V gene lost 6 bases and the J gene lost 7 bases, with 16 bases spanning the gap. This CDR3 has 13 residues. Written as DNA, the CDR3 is TGTGCCAGCAGCCAAGGACCCGGCGGGGAGCAGTACTTC. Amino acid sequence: CASSQGPGGEQYF.

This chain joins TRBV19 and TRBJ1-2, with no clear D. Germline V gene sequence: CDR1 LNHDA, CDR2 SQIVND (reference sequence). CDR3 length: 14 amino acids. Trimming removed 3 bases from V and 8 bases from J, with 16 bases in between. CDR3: CASSIDTPAGGYTF. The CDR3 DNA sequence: TGTGCCAGTAGTATCGACACTCCGGCGGGAGGCTACACCTTC.

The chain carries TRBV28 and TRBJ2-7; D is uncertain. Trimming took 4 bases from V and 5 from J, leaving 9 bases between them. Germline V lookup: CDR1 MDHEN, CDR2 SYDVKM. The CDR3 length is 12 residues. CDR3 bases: TGTGCCAGCAGTTCGGGCTTCGACGAGCAGTACTTC. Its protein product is CASSSGFDEQYF.

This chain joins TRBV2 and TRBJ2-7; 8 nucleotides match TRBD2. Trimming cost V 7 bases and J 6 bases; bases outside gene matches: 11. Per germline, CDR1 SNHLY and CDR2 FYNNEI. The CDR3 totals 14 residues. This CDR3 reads CASMPREVSTEQYF. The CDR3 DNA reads TGTGCCAGCATGCCGCGGGAGGTCTCTACCGAGCAGTACTTC.

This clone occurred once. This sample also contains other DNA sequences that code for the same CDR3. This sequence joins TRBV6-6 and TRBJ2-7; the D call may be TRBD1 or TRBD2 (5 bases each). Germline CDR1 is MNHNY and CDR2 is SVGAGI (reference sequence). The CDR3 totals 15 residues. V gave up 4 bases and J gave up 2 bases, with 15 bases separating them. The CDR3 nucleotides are TGTGCCAGCAGTTTATTAGGGACGGACACCTACGAGCAGTACTTC. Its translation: CASSLLGTDTYEQYF.

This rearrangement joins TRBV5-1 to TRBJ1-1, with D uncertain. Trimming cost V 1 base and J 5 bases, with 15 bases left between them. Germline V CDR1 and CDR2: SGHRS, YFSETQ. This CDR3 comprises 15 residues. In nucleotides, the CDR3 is TGCGCCAGCAGCTTGACGAGGGCTCAGGAGACTGAAGCTTTCTTT. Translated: CASSLTRAQETEAFF.

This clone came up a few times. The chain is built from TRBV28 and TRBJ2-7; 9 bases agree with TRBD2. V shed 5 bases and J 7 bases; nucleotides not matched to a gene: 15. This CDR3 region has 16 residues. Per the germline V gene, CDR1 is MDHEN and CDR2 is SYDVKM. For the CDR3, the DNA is TGTGCCAGCAGTACCCTTCTGGCGGGAGGGCCGGGGGAGCAGTACTTC. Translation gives CASSTLLAGGPGEQYF.

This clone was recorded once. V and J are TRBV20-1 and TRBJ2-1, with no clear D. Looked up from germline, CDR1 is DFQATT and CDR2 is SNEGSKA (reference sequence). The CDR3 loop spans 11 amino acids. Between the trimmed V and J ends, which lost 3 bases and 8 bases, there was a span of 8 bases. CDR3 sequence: CSASVVYEQFF. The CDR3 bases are TGCAGTGCTAGCGTCGTATATGAGCAGTTCTTC.

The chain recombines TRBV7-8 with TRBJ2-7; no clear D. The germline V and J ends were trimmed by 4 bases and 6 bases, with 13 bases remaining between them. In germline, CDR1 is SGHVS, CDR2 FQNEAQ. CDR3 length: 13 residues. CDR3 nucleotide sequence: TGTGCCAGCAGCTACTTAAGCATTAGCGAGCAGTACTTC. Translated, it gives CASSYLSISEQYF.

CDR3 sequence reads: CASSSGTSPYEQYF. The DNA for the CDR3 is TGTGCCAGCAGCTCCGGGACTAGTCCCTACGAGCAGTACTTC. This sequence joins TRBV11-2 and TRBJ2-7; TRBD2 matches 8 bases. V lost 4 bases to trimming and J lost 2 bases; unmatched junction nucleotides: 4. This CDR3 is built from 14 residues. Germline values: CDR1 SGHAT, CDR2 FQNNGV. Filled out from reference TRBV11-2 and TRBJ2-7, the complete variable domain reads EAGVAQSPRYKIIEKRQSVAFWCNPISGHATLYWYQQILGQGPKLLIQFQNNGVVDDSQLPKDRFSAERLKGVDSTLKIQPAKLEDSAVYLCASSSGTSPYEQYFGPGTRLTVT.

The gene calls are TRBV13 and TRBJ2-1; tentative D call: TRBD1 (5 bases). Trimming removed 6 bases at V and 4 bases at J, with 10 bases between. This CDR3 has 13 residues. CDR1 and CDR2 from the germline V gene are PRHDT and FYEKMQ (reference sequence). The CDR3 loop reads CASRSGHYNEQFF. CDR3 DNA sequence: TGTGCCAGCAGGTCAGGGCATTACAATGAGCAGTTCTTC.

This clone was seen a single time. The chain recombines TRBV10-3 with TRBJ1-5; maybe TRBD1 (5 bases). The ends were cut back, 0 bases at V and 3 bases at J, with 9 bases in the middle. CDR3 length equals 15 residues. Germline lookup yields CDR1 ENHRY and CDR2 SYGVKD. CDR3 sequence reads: CAISESGQYNQPQHF. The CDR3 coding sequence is TGTGCCATCAGTGAGTCGGGGCAATACAATCAGCCCCAGCATTTT.

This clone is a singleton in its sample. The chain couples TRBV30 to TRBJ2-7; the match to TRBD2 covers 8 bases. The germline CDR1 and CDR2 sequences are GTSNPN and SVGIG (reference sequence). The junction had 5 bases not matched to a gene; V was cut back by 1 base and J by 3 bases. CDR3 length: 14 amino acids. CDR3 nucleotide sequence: TGTGCCTGGAGTGAGGTAGCGGGATTCTACGAGCAGTACTTC. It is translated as CAWSEVAGFYEQYF.

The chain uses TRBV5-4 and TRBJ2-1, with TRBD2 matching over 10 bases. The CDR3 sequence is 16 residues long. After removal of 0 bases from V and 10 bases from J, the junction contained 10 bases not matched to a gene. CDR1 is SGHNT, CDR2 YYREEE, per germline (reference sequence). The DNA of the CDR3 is TGTGCCAGCAGCTTGGCCATACTAGCGGGATCATTGGAGCAGTTCTTC. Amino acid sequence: CASSLAILAGSLEQFF.

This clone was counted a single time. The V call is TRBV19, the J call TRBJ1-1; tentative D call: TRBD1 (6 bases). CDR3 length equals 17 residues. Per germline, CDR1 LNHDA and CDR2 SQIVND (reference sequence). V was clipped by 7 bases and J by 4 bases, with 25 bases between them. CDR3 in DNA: TGTGCCAGTACCTCACCGGACAGTTATTTAGGGGGCACTGAAGCTTTCTTT. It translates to CASTSPDSYLGGTEAFF.

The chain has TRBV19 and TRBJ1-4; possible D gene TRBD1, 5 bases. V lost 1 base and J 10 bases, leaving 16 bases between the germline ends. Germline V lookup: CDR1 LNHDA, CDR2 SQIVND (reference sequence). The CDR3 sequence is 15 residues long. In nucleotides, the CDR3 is TGTGCCAGTAGTATAGGGGGACGGCGAGGAGGAAAACTGTTTTTT. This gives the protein CASSIGGRRGGKLFF.

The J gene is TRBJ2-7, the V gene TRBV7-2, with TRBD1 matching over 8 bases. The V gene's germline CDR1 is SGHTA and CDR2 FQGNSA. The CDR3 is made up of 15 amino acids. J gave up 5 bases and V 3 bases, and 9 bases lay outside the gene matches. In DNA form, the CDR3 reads TGTGCCAGCAGCTTGGAGGGCCGGACAGGGCACGAGCAGTACTTC. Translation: CASSLEGRTGHEQYF.